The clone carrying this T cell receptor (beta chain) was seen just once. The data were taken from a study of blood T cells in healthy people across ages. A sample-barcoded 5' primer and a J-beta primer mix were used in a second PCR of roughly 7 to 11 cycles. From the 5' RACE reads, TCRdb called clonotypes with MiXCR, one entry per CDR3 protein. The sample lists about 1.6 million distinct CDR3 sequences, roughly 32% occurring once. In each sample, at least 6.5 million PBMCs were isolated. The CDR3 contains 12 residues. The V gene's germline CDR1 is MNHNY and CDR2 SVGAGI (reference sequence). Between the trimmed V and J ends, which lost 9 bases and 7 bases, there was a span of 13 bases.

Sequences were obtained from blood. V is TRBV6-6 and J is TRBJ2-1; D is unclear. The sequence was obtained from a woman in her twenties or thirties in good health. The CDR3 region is CASRASVNEQFF. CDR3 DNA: TGTGCCAGTCGTGCGTCGGTGAATGAGCAGTTCTTC.